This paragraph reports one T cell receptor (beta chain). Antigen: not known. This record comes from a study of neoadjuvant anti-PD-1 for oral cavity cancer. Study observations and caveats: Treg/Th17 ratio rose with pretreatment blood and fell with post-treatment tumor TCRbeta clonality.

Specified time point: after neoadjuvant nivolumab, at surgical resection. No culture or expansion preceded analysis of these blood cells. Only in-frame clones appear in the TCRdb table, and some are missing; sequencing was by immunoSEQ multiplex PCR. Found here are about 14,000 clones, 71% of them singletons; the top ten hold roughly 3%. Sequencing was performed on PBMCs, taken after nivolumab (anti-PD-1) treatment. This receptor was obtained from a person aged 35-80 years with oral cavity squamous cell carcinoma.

The CDR3 nucleotides read TGTGCCAGCAGTGAAATCCGGGACAGGGTTACTCCTGGAAACACCATATATTTT. Translated: CASSEIRDRVTPGNTIYF. The V call is TRBV6-1, the J call TRBJ1-3, with 9 bases matching TRBD1. Germline values: CDR1 MNHNS, CDR2 SASEGT. After removal of 2 bases from V and 2 bases from J, the junction contained 10 bases not matched to a gene. The CDR3 consists of 18 residues.